Listed below are T cell receptor beta chains from one sample, sequenced in a study of blood T cell repertoires in COVID-19. Using immunoSEQ multiplex PCR, the repertoire was profiled, and TCRdb retains in-frame clones only, with some absent. The repertoire holds about 320,000 clones, with 70% to 90% as singletons. Specimen: peripheral blood. The source is a man younger than 35 who had recovered from COVID-19. The CDR3 runs from the conserved cysteine through the conserved F or W. D genes are given only for firm matches. Some rows have no size entry. The others give once, few or many, or a class for an expanded clone.

J,size,D,V,CDR3,DNA
TRBJ2-1,once,NA,TRBV19,CASSIAGGPYNEQFF,TGTGCCAGTAGTATAGCCGGGGGACCCTACAATGAGCAGTTCTTC
TRBJ1-5,NA,TRBD1,TRBV2,CASRSGTGSNQPQHF,TGTGCCAGCAGGAGCGGGACAGGGAGCAATCAGCCCCAGCATTTT
TRBJ1-1,NA,NA,TRBV5-4,CASSQDSSPFNTEAFF,TGTGCCAGCAGCCAGGACAGCTCACCATTCAACACTGAAGCTTTCTTT
TRBJ2-1,NA,TRBD2,TRBV15,CATRKAGGYNEQFF,TGTGCCACCAGGAAGGCGGGGGGCTACAATGAGCAGTTCTTC
TRBJ2-3,NA,TRBD2,TRBV4-2,CASSQDAGGDTQYF,TGTGCCAGCAGCCAAGATGCGGGGGGGGATACGCAGTATTTT
TRBJ1-5,NA,TRBD1,TRBV19,CASSIPGTGGRVGPQHF,TGTGCCAGTAGTATCCCAGGGACAGGGGGACGGGTTGGGCCCCAGCATTTT
TRBJ2-7,NA,NA,TRBV5-1,CASRPWTEDYEQYF,TGCGCCAGCAGACCCTGGACAGAGGACTACGAGCAGTACTTC
TRBJ1-4,NA,NA,TRBV23-1,CASSPRGRPGSNEKLFF,TGCGCCAGCAGTCCCCGAGGGCGCCCAGGTTCTAATGAAAAACTGTTTTTT
TRBJ1-1,NA,NA,TRBV2,CASSAGNTEAFF,TGTGCCAGCAGCGCAGGGAACACTGAAGCTTTCTTT
TRBJ1-1,NA,TRBD1,TRBV7-2,CASSTHRGTEAFF,TGTGCCAGCAGCACCCACAGGGGCACTGAAGCTTTCTTT
TRBJ1-6,NA,TRBD1,TRBV6-5,CASSYASGDRVSPLHF,TGTGCCAGCAGTTACGCCTCCGGGGACAGGGTCTCACCCCTCCACTTT
TRBJ1-1,NA,NA,TRBV5-6,CASSLGGNTEAFF,TGTGCCAGCAGCTTGGGCGGGAACACTGAAGCTTTCTTT
TRBJ1-2,NA,NA,TRBV5-4,CASSPGASGNYGYTF,TGTGCCAGCAGCCCAGGGGCCTCAGGGAACTATGGCTACACCTTC
TRBJ1-1,NA,TRBD1,TRBV19,CASSIPGQGTTEAFF,TGTGCCAGTAGTATACCGGGACAGGGGACCACTGAAGCTTTCTTT
TRBJ2-7,NA,NA,TRBV12-3/TRBV12-4,CASSRRTDYEQYF,TGTGCCAGCAGTCGGAGGACAGACTACGAGCAGTACTTC
TRBJ2-5,NA,TRBD2,TRBV19,CASSTAAGGPIQETQYF,TGTGCCAGTAGTACCGCAGCGGGAGGGCCTATACAAGAGACCCAGTACTTC
TRBJ2-7,NA,NA,TRBV27,CASRGGGRIYEQYF,TGTGCCAGCAGAGGGGGGGGGCGCATCTACGAGCAGTACTTC
TRBJ2-7,NA,TRBD1,TRBV6-5,CASRMTGGIYEQYF,TGTGCCAGCAGGATGACAGGGGGCATCTACGAGCAGTACTTC
TRBJ1-6,NA,NA,TRBV7-6,CASSLEGWAGENSPLHF,TGTGCCAGCAGCTTAGAGGGGTGGGCGGGGGAAAATTCACCCCTCCACTTT
TRBJ2-3,NA,NA,TRBV9,CASSKRGDSTDTQYF,TGTGCCAGCAGCAAAAGGGGTGACAGCACAGATACGCAGTATTTT
TRBJ1-1,NA,NA,TRBV7-9,CASSPNPTVNTEAFF,TGTGCCAGCAGCCCAAATCCGACAGTGAACACTGAAGCTTTCTTT
TRBJ2-7,NA,TRBD2,TRBV27,CASSQYTLAGVSYEQYF,TGTGCCAGCAGCCAATACACTCTAGCGGGAGTATCGTACGAGCAGTACTTC
TRBJ1-2,NA,NA,TRBV12-3/TRBV12-4,CASSLGRWLGYTF,TGTGCCAGCAGTTTAGGCCGCTGGCTCGGCTACACCTTC
TRBJ1-1,NA,TRBD1,TRBV27,CASSSRGMNTEAFF,TGTGCCAGCAGTTCCAGGGGGATGAACACTGAAGCTTTCTTT
TRBJ1-1,few,NA,TRBV12-5,CASGLDPGVTAFF,TGTGCTAGTGGTTTGGACCCAGGGGTGACGGCTTTCTTT
TRBJ2-7,NA,NA,TRBV6-1,CASSDNSYEQYF,TGTGCCAGCAGTGACAACTCCTACGAGCAGTACTTC
TRBJ1-1,NA,NA,TRBV19,CASRGGEITEAFF,TGTGCCAGTAGGGGAGGTGAAATCACTGAAGCTTTCTTT
TRBJ2-1,NA,NA,TRBV25-1,CASSEQGWNEQFF,TGTGCCAGCAGTGAACAGGGTTGGAATGAGCAGTTCTTC
TRBJ2-7,once,TRBD2,TRBV9,CASSPGGYEQYF,TGTGCCAGCAGCCCGGGGGGCTACGAGCAGTACTTC
TRBJ1-5,NA,NA,TRBV19,CASSMTSGTYSNQPQHF,TGTGCCAGTAGTATGACGTCAGGGACTTATAGCAATCAGCCCCAGCATTTT
TRBJ1-5,NA,NA,TRBV18,CASTVQGNNQPQHF,TGTGCCAGCACTGTACAGGGAAACAATCAGCCCCAGCATTTT
TRBJ2-7,NA,NA,TRBV4-1,CASSPTGNEQYF,TGCGCCAGCAGCCCGACAGGCAACGAGCAGTACTTC
TRBJ2-5,once,TRBD1,TRBV4-2,CASSQDGTGTYQETQYF,TGTGCCAGCAGCCAGGACGGGACAGGGACGTACCAAGAGACCCAGTACTTC
TRBJ2-2,many,TRBD2,TRBV4-1,CASSLAGGTGELFF,TGCGCCAGCAGTCTAGCGGGAGGGACCGGGGAGCTGTTTTTT
TRBJ2-1,NA,TRBD2,TRBV7-9,CASSLELAEAFF,TGTGCCAGCAGCTTAGAACTAGCGGAGGCGTTCTTC
TRBJ1-1,once,NA,TRBV30,CAWSVAGPAEAFF,TGTGCCTGGAGTGTTGCGGGGCCGGCTGAAGCTTTCTTT
TRBJ1-4,NA,NA,TRBV9,CASSPYGSQGNEKLFF,TGTGCCAGCAGCCCCTACGGGTCCCAGGGAAATGAAAAACTGTTTTTT
TRBJ1-4,once,TRBD1,TRBV6-5,CASRSGQGNEKLFF,TGTGCCAGCAGATCGGGACAGGGGAATGAAAAACTGTTTTTT
TRBJ1-4,NA,TRBD1,TRBV5-5,CASSLGQGYEKLFF,TGTGCCAGCAGCCTGGGACAGGGGTATGAAAAACTGTTTTTT
TRBJ2-7,NA,NA,TRBV27,CASSLRGWSYEQYF,TGTGCCAGCAGTTTACGGGGGTGGTCCTACGAGCAGTACTTC
TRBJ1-2,NA,NA,TRBV20-1,CSASRPATNYGYTF,TGCAGTGCTAGTAGGCCAGCGACTAACTATGGCTACACCTTC
TRBJ1-1,few,NA,TRBV18,CASSPGENTEAFF,TGTGCCAGCTCCCCGGGAGAGAACACTGAAGCTTTCTTT
TRBJ1-1,NA,TRBD1,TRBV4-1,CASSPGGARLNTEAFF,TGCGCCAGCAGCCCAGGGGGCGCCCGGTTGAACACTGAAGCTTTCTTT
TRBJ2-3,NA,NA,TRBV5-4,CASSLGGTGSQGTDTQYF,TGTGCCAGCAGCTTGGGAGGCACAGGGAGTCAGGGCACAGATACGCAGTATTTT
TRBJ2-7,NA,TRBD1,TRBV4-3,CASSQDQGAEQYF,TGCGCCAGCAGCCAAGATCAGGGGGCCGAGCAGTACTTC